Described below is a single T cell receptor beta chain sequence and its context. The CDR3 extends over 12 amino acids. The germline V gene encodes CDR1 MNHEY and CDR2 SMNVEV (reference sequence). Trimming pared 5 bases from V and 5 bases from J, leaving 9 bases between. The data were produced by immunoSEQ multiplex PCR, yet TCRdb's version contains in-frame clones alone and is incomplete. Of a few hundred thousand clones listed, approximately 87% were seen once; the top ten hold roughly 2.9%. This entry belongs to a study of blood T cell repertoires in COVID-19. The chain has TRBV27 and TRBJ2-5; no firm D call. The TCR comes from a woman in her twenties or thirties with COVID-19, enrolled during active disease. Sequencing was performed on peripheral blood. As DNA, the CDR3 is TGTGCCAGCAGTCACCCCGGGGAGACCCAGTACTTC. Translated, it gives CASSHPGETQYF.